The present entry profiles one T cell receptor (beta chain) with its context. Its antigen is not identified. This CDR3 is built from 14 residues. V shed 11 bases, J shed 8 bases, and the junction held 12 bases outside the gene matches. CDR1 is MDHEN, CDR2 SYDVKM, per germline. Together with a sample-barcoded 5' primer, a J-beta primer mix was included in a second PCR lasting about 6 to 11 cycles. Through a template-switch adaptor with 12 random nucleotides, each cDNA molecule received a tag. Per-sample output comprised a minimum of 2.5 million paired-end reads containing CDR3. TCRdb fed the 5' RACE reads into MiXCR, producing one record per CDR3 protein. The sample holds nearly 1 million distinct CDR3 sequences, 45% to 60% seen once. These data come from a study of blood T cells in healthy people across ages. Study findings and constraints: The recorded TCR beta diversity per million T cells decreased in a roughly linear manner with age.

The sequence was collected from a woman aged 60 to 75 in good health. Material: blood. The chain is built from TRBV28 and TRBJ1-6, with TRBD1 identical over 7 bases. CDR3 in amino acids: CAGGGQGHHSPLHF. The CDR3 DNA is TGTGCCGGAGGGGGCCAGGGGCACCATTCACCCCTCCACTTT. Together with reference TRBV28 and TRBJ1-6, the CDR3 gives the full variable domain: DVKVTQSSRYLVKRTGEKVFLECVQDMDHENMFWYRQDPGLGLRLIYFSYDVKMKEKGDIPEGYSVSREKKERFSLILESASTNQTSMYLCAGGGQGHHSPLHFGNGTRLTVT.